Shown below are 22 T cell receptor beta chains from a single sample sequenced in a study of blood T cells in healthy people across ages. A second PCR of 7 to 11 cycles used a sample-barcoded 5' primer and a J-beta primer mix. MiXCR was run by TCRdb on the 5' RACE reads, yielding one entry per CDR3 protein. The top ten clones hold 22% of a sample with more than 650,000 distinct CDR3 sequences, about a fifth of them seen once. The sample consisted of blood. The receptors were gathered from a man between 65 and 85 years old in good health.

V and J are TRBV29-1 and TRBJ1-1, with D tentatively TRBD1 (5 bases). The CDR3 runs to 14 residues. The V gene's germline CDR1 is SQVTM and CDR2 ANQGSEA. Trimming took 6 bases from V and 4 from J, leaving 18 bases between them. CDR3 in DNA: TGCAGCGTCGCCTATTCCGCAGGGAGCACTGAAGCTTTCTTT. This sequence encodes CSVAYSAGSTEAFF.

This clonotype was seen at least ten times. V is TRBV15 and J is TRBJ2-4; 7 positions match TRBD1. CDR3 size: 16 residues. J lost 5 bases, V lost 5 bases, and 12 bases had no gene match. Germline V CDR1 and CDR2: LNHNV, YYDKDF (reference sequence). CDR3 in amino acids: CATSPRTGRAQNIQYF. The DNA for the CDR3 is TGTGCCACCAGCCCGCGGACAGGACGGGCGCAAAACATTCAGTACTTC. The full variable domain, its missing parts supplied by reference TRBV15 and TRBJ2-4, is DAMVIQNPRYQVTQFGKPVTLSCSQTLNHNVMYWYQQKSSQAPKLLFHYYDKDFNNEADTPDNFQSRRPNTSFCFLDIRSPGLGDTAMYLCATSPRTGRAQNIQYFGAGTRLSVL.

The rearrangement uses TRBV3-1 and TRBJ2-3; D not certain. This CDR3 spans 14 amino acids. Trimming stripped 0 bases from V and 9 bases from J, with 13 bases between. The germline gives CDR1 LGHDT, CDR2 YNNKEL (reference sequence). In DNA, the CDR3 is TGTGCCAGCAGCCAAGATGGGCAGTCTCAGACGCAGTATTTT. This codes for CASSQDGQSQTQYF.

J is TRBJ2-5 and V is TRBV7-9; D may be TRBD1 (6 bases). Looked up from germline, CDR1 is SEHNR and CDR2 is FQNEAQ (reference sequence). V dropped 2 bases and J dropped 5 bases, with 18 bases sitting between them. The CDR3 sequence is 16 residues long. CDR3 residues: CASSLSTRGQGETQYF. The CDR3 region has the DNA TGTGCCAGCAGCTTATCGACCCGGGGACAAGGGGAGACCCAGTACTTC.

This clonotype has only a few counts. The rearrangement uses TRBV18 and TRBJ2-7, with 7 bases fitting TRBD1. This CDR3 has 15 amino acids. J lost 5 bases, V lost 5 bases, and 12 bases had no gene match. CDR1 is KGHSH, CDR2 LQKENI, per germline. The CDR3 loop reads CASSMTGPNTDEQYF. The CDR3 coding sequence is TGTGCCAGCTCAATGACAGGGCCAAATACGGACGAGCAGTACTTC. Based on the CDR3 plus reference TRBV18 and TRBJ2-7, the full variable domain is NAGVMQNPRHLVRRRGQEARLRCSPMKGHSHVYWYRQLPEEGLKFMVYLQKENIIDESGMPKERFSAEFPKEGPSILRIQQVVRGDSAAYFCASSMTGPNTDEQYFGPGTRLTVT.

This clonotype was observed a handful of times. This chain joins TRBV7-6 and TRBJ2-3; 10 nucleotides align to TRBD2. Germline-derived CDR1 and CDR2 are SGHVS and FNYEAQ. This CDR3 has 18 amino acids. J was trimmed by 5 bases and V by 1 base; bases with no gene match: 12. Here the CDR3 DNA reads TGTGCCAGCAGCTTAGTGATCCTAGCGGGAGCGGGCGGAGATACGCAGTATTTT. Its translation: CASSLVILAGAGGDTQYF.

The V gene is TRBV7-2, the J gene TRBJ2-1; 8 bases are shared with TRBD2. Germline lookup yields CDR1 SGHTA and CDR2 FQGNSA. V shed 1 base and J 6 bases; nucleotides not matched to a gene: 5. There are 15 residues in the CDR3. The CDR3 loop is CASSLVLAGPNEQFF. The CDR3 DNA follows: TGTGCCAGCAGCTTAGTCCTAGCGGGCCCCAATGAGCAGTTCTTC.

The CDR3 sequence is CASSQGQGYTGELFF. The CDR3 DNA follows: TGTGCCAGCAGCCAAGGACAGGGATACACCGGGGAGCTGTTTTTT. The chain recombines TRBV7-9 with TRBJ2-2; the match to TRBD1 covers 8 bases. Unmatched junction bases numbered 5, after V lost 5 bases and J lost 3 bases. The CDR3 totals 15 residues. The germline CDR1 and CDR2 sequences are SEHNR and FQNEAQ (reference sequence). Full variable domain (outside the CDR3, taken from reference TRBV7-9 and TRBJ2-2): DTGVSQNPRHKITKRGQNVTFRCDPISEHNRLYWYRQTLGQGPEFLTYFQNEAQLEKSRLLSDRFSAERPKGSFSTLEIQRTEQGDSAMYLCASSQGQGYTGELFFGEGSRLTVL.

This clonotype came up a few times. The chain joins TRBV20-1 to TRBJ2-5; D remains unclear. CDR1 DFQATT and CDR2 SNEGSKA come from the germline V gene (reference sequence). The V and J ends lost 4 bases and 3 bases respectively, with 6 bases between them. CDR3 size: 11 residues. The CDR3 region is CSATQEETQYF. As DNA, the CDR3 is TGCAGTGCTACCCAGGAAGAGACCCAGTACTTC.

The table lists this clonotype with a count of one. The V gene is TRBV30, the J gene TRBJ2-1; 10 nucleotides agree with TRBD2. V was pared by 7 bases and J by 0 bases, with 6 bases of the junction left unmatched. The CDR3 has 15 amino acids. Germline V CDR1 and CDR2: GTSNPN, SVGIG (reference sequence). The CDR3 is CAFISGGSSYNEQFF. CDR3 nucleotide sequence: TGTGCCTTCATTAGCGGGGGGAGCTCCTACAATGAGCAGTTCTTC. Full variable domain (missing parts from reference TRBV30 and TRBJ2-1): SQTIHQWPATLVQPVGSPLSLECTVEGTSNPNLYWYRQAAGRGLQLLFYSVGIGQISSEVPQNLSASRPQDRQFILSSKKLLLSDSGFYLCAFISGGSSYNEQFFGPGTRLTVL.

This clonotype came up a few times. This chain connects TRBV9 to TRBJ2-1; 7 bases agree with TRBD2. The germline V gene encodes CDR1 SGDLS and CDR2 YYNGEE. This CDR3 contains 15 residues. J lost 7 bases, V lost 2 bases, and 9 bases had no gene match. CDR3 DNA: TGTGCCAGCAGCGTCGGTGGGGGGGGTTTTAATGAGCAGTTCTTC. Translation gives CASSVGGGGFNEQFF.

As DNA, the CDR3 is TGTGCCACCAGCAGAGATCTCGGGGTTCAGCCCCAGCATTTT. This gives the protein CATSRDLGVQPQHF. The chain links TRBV15 to TRBJ1-5; D gene unclear. V was shortened by 0 bases and J by 6 bases, with 9 bases between the two germline ends. Germline values: CDR1 LNHNV, CDR2 YYDKDF (reference sequence). The CDR3 length is 14 residues.

The rearrangement links TRBV20-1 to TRBJ1-5, with TRBD1 matching 7 bases. Per germline, CDR1 DFQATT and CDR2 SNEGSKA (reference sequence). V shed 4 bases, J shed 3 bases, and the junction held 18 bases outside the gene matches. This CDR3 has 18 residues. The CDR3 DNA reads TGCAGTGCTACAAAAAGATCGACAGGGATCACAAACAATCAGCCCCAGCATTTT. Translated, it gives CSATKRSTGITNNQPQHF.

The chain uses TRBV20-1 and TRBJ2-1; D unclear. V shed 8 bases and J shed 9 bases, with 20 bases lying between them. Germline V gives CDR1 DFQATT, CDR2 SNEGSKA (reference sequence). The CDR3 length is 13 residues. CDR3 sequence: CSKRHRTVGEQFF. CDR3 DNA sequence: TGCAGTAAAAGACACCGCACGGTTGGTGAGCAGTTCTTC.

The gene calls are TRBV4-1 and TRBJ2-3; tentative D call: TRBD1 (6 bases). V shed 0 bases and J shed 3 bases, with 16 bases lying between them. The CDR3 contains 17 residues. The germline gives CDR1 MGHRA, CDR2 YSYEKL. The CDR3 sequence: CASSQDTLAGDTDTQYF. CDR3 DNA sequence: TGCGCCAGCAGCCAAGATACGCTGGCAGGGGATACAGATACGCAGTATTTT.

This clonotype was seen only a few times. The chain joins TRBV20-1 to TRBJ2-5; D is uncertain. The DNA end is more similar to TRBJ2-1, so the J call may be wrong. In germline, CDR1 is DFQATT, CDR2 SNEGSKA (reference sequence). The CDR3 spans 13 residues. CDR3: CSARGRSFDEQFF. CDR3 sequence (DNA): TGCAGTGCTAGAGGACGGTCTTTCGATGAGCAGTTCTTC.

The chain combines TRBV7-2 with TRBJ2-5, with TRBD1 identical over 8 bases. This CDR3 contains 15 residues. V lost 5 bases and J lost 5; bases outside the gene matches: 10. Looked up from germline, CDR1 is SGHTA and CDR2 is FQGNSA. The CDR3 loop is CASSPGQGRSETQYF. The DNA for the CDR3 is TGTGCCAGCAGCCCAGGACAGGGTCGTTCGGAGACCCAGTACTTC.

This clonotype showed up just a few times. The gene calls are TRBV28 and TRBJ2-3; D ambiguous. The ends were cut back, 6 bases at V and 6 bases at J, with 7 bases in the middle. Germline-derived CDR1 and CDR2 are MDHEN and SYDVKM. This CDR3 region has 11 residues. CDR3 coding DNA: TGTGCCAGCAGAATGGGGGATACGCAGTATTTT. As protein: CASRMGDTQYF.

J is TRBJ2-3 and V is TRBV29-1; no definite D call. The CDR3 runs to 12 residues. Germline values: CDR1 SQVTM, CDR2 ANQGSEA. V dropped 4 bases and J dropped 5 bases, with 10 bases sitting between them. The CDR3 DNA sequence: TGCAGCGTTGTGGCCGAGGTAGATACGCAGTATTTT. Translation gives CSVVAEVDTQYF.

This clonotype was observed a handful of times. The V gene is TRBV5-1, the J gene TRBJ1-5; 7 nucleotides match TRBD1. Germline assignment: CDR1 SGHRS and CDR2 YFSETQ. The V gene end was trimmed by 6 bases and the J gene end by 1 base; junction bases not matched to a gene: 7. The CDR3 runs 15 residues. The CDR3 coding sequence is TGCGCCAGCAAAACAGGGGTCAGCAGCAATCAGCCCCAGCATTTT. This translates into CASKTGVSSNQPQHF.

This clonotype was observed at least ten times. This chain uses TRBV6-5 with TRBJ1-1; D not resolved. This CDR3 has 13 amino acids. The germline CDR1 and CDR2 sequences are MNHEY and SVGAGI. Between the trimmed V and J ends, which lost 0 bases and 3 bases, there was a span of 5 bases. The CDR3 nucleotides are TGTGCCAGCAGTTACTCGGCAGACACTGAAGCTTTCTTT. Translation: CASSYSADTEAFF.

In this sample, this clonotype turned up a few times. The chain joins TRBV6-6 to TRBJ2-5; D is undetermined. The germline V and J ends were trimmed by 4 bases and 5 bases, with 5 bases remaining between them. Germline CDR1 is MNHNY and CDR2 is SVGAGI (reference sequence). This CDR3 has 11 amino acids. As DNA, the CDR3 is TGTGCCAGCAGTTTTTTTGAGACCCAGTACTTC. Encoded protein: CASSFFETQYF.